Listed below are T cell receptor beta chains from one sample, sequenced in a study of T cells in Graves' hyperthyroidism and ophthalmopathy. TCRdb independently ran MiXCR on the multiplex PCR reads; one entry per CDR3 protein. The data show 460,000 or so distinct CDR3 sequences, over 13% seen once. The sample was blood. These receptors were obtained from a woman aged 18-29 years with Graves' hyperthyroidism. CDR3s include the opening cysteine and the closing phenylalanine or tryptophan. The order of the fields is V gene, D gene, J gene, clone size, CDR3 DNA, CDR3 protein. The D gene is left open where the match is weak. A row's size may be missing; if present it is once, few, many or a size class.

>TRBV29-1|-|TRBJ2-1|few
TGCAGCGTGACACACAATGAGCAGTTCTTC
CSVTHNEQFF
>TRBV27|-|TRBJ1-2|many
TGTGCCAGCAGTCGGGGACCGCAAAATCGGAACTATGGCTACACCTTC
CASSRGPQNRNYGYTF
>TRBV19|-|TRBJ1-5|-
TGTGCCAGTAGCGGGGCAGGCCGGGGCAATCAGCCCCAGCATTTT
CASSGAGRGNQPQHF
>TRBV7-2|-|TRBJ2-1|many
TGTGCCAGCAGCTTTGGGGGAGGAGATGAGCAGTTCTTC
CASSFGGGDEQFF
>TRBV11-2|-|TRBJ1-3|few
TGTGCCAGCACCGAAGAGGATTTCGGCTCTGGAAACACCATATATTTT
CASTEEDFGSGNTIYF
>TRBV2|-|TRBJ1-5|many
TGTGCCACAGCTGGGGCCAGGGACAATCAGCCCCAGCATTTT
CATAGARDNQPQHF
>TRBV5-1|-|TRBJ2-5|-
TGCGCCAGCAGCTTGAACAAGCCAGAGACCCAGTACTTC
CASSLNKPETQYF
>TRBV7-3|-|TRBJ2-3|-
TGTGCCAGCAGCTCTACAGGGAGCACAGATACGCAGTATTTT
CASSSTGSTDTQYF
>TRBV19|TRBD2|TRBJ2-1|many
TGTGCCAGTAGTCCACTCTTGGGACTAGCGGGGTATGAGCAGTTCTTC
CASSPLLGLAGYEQFF
>TRBV11-3|TRBD1|TRBJ2-5|many
TGTGCCAGCAGCTGGGGACAGGGCGGGACCCAGTACTTC
CASSWGQGGTQYF
>TRBV7-2|-|TRBJ1-3|-
TGCGCCAGCAGCCCCATGGCAGTGCGTATCTCTGGAAACACCATATATTTT
CASSPMAVRISGNTIYF
>TRBV5-1|-|TRBJ1-3|few
TGCGCCAGCAGCTTGCAGGGAGCGATGGGAAACACCATATATTTT
CASSLQGAMGNTIYF
>TRBV19|TRBD1|TRBJ1-5|many
TGTGCCAGTACCCCACGGACAGGGGTTGGTCAGCCCCAGCATTTT
CASTPRTGVGQPQHF
>TRBV4-1|TRBD1|TRBJ1-5|few
TGCGCCAGCAGCCAAGGACAGGGATTAAGCAATCAGCCCCAGCATTTT
CASSQGQGLSNQPQHF
>TRBV7-2|TRBD1|TRBJ1-2|many
TGTGCCAGCAGCCAACAGGGACAGACTAACTATGGCTACACCTTC
CASSQQGQTNYGYTF
>TRBV27|-|TRBJ1-1|many
TGTGCCAGCAGACAGGGAGGCAACCTGGAAGCTTTCTTT
CASRQGGNLEAFF
>TRBV29-1|-|TRBJ2-7|-
TGCAGCGTAAGACAGGATTCCTACGAGCAGTACTTC
CSVRQDSYEQYF
>TRBV3-1|-|TRBJ2-5|once
TGTGCCAGCAGCCATTTACACAGGAGGCCCGCAGAGACCCAGTACTTC
CASSHLHRRPAETQYF
>TRBV27|-|TRBJ2-1|many
TGTGCCAGCACTACCCGGGAGAACTACAATGAGCAGTTCTTC
CASTTRENYNEQFF
>TRBV9|-|TRBJ2-2|many
TGTGCCAGCAGCGTAGTCCCCACGAACACCGGGGAGCTGTTTTTT
CASSVVPTNTGELFF
>TRBV19|-|TRBJ2-1|many
TGTGCCAGGCCGGGACCCCACCCACACAATGAGCAGTTCTTC
CARPGPHPHNEQFF
>TRBV12-3/TRBV12-4|TRBD1|TRBJ1-4|many
TGTGCCAGCAGCTCTCCGACAGGGGGCGAAGTTTACGAGGCTAGGGAAAAACTGTTTTTT
CASSSPTGGEVYEAREKLFF
>TRBV18|TRBD2|TRBJ2-1|many
TGTGCCAGCTCACCACAGCGGGAAACCTACAATGAGCAGTTCTTC
CASSPQRETYNEQFF
>TRBV6-2/TRBV6-3|-|TRBJ2-5|-
TGTGCCAGCAGTCACGCCTTGGAGACCCAGTACTTC
CASSHALETQYF
>TRBV9|-|TRBJ2-5|-
TGTGCCAGCAGCGTGGACTCTACCCTGGGAGAGACCCAGTACTTC
CASSVDSTLGETQYF
>TRBV5-4|-|TRBJ2-3|few
TGTGCCAGCAGCTTGGGGGTAGGTCCCGGTACGCAGTATTTT
CASSLGVGPGTQYF
>TRBV6-1|TRBD2|TRBJ2-2|few
TGTGCCAGCAGTCCCCCTGAGTTAGCGGGAGTTTGGGGCGGGGAGCTGTTTTTT
CASSPPELAGVWGGELFF
>TRBV25-1|-|TRBJ1-4|-
TGTGCCAGCAGTAAAGACATGCCAAAACTGTTTTTT
CASSKDMPKLFF
>TRBV20-1|-|TRBJ1-2|-
TGCAGTGCTAGCCTTTCGGGCTATGGCTACACCTTC
CSASLSGYGYTF
>TRBV13|TRBD1|TRBJ2-5|-
TGTGCCAGCAGCGTCTTCGACAGGGCCGAAGAGACCCAGTACTTC
CASSVFDRAEETQYF
>TRBV7-9|-|TRBJ2-7|few
TGTGCCAGCTCATTTTCTGGGGCCGAGCAGTACTTC
CASSFSGAEQYF
>TRBV6-2/TRBV6-3|TRBD1|TRBJ2-7|many
TGTGCCAGCAGTTACTCGAGGGACAGGGCCCTAACCGGAGGCTACGAGCAGTACTTC
CASSYSRDRALTGGYEQYF
>TRBV6-2/TRBV6-3|-|TRBJ1-5|many
TGTGCCAGCAGTTACGGTACAGGAGGGATGATGCCCCAGCATTTT
CASSYGTGGMMPQHF
>TRBV6-1|-|TRBJ2-5|few
TGTGCCAGCAGTAATGGGGGGTCCCAAGAGACCCAGTACTTC
CASSNGGSQETQYF
>TRBV19|-|TRBJ2-1|many
TGTGCCAGTAGTATAGACTCCTGGGCGGGCTACAATGAGCAGTTCTTC
CASSIDSWAGYNEQFF
>TRBV20-1|TRBD1|TRBJ2-5|many
TGCAGTGCAACACAGGGGGCGGATGGGACCCAGTACTTC
CSATQGADGTQYF
>TRBV7-8|TRBD2|TRBJ2-5|many
TGTGCCAGCAGCTTGGGTCTTGGCGGGAGGATCCAAGAGACCCAGTACTTC
CASSLGLGGRIQETQYF
>TRBV12-3/TRBV12-4|TRBD2|TRBJ2-1|-
TGTGCCAGCAGCCTCGGACTAGCGGTGAGCCACAATGAGCAGTTCTTC
CASSLGLAVSHNEQFF
>TRBV7-6|-|TRBJ1-1|few
TGTGCCAGCAGCTTAGGATCTGGGGAAGCTTTCTTT
CASSLGSGEAFF
>TRBV5-1|TRBD1|TRBJ2-7|-
TGCGCCAGCAGCCGGACAGGGGCCGGACCGGGAGAGCAGTACTTC
CASSRTGAGPGEQYF
>TRBV20-1|-|TRBJ2-5|many
TGCAGTGCTAGAGTAGGGGCGGGGGAGACCCAGTACTTC
CSARVGAGETQYF
>TRBV11-1|TRBD1|TRBJ1-1|many
TGTGCCAGCAGCTTGATTGGACAGGGGTACGGGAACACTGAAGCTTTCTTT
CASSLIGQGYGNTEAFF
>TRBV20-1|-|TRBJ2-4|few
TGCAGTGCCCAAAACCTCAAAGAAAACTCAAACATTCAGTACTTC
CSAQNLKENSNIQYF
>TRBV13|TRBD1|TRBJ2-7|-
TGTGCCAGCAGCTCACACGACAGGGGAGGCTCCTACGAGCAGTACTTC
CASSSHDRGGSYEQYF
>TRBV20-1|-|TRBJ2-5|-
TGCAGTGCCCCCCAGAGGAGCGTAGAAGAGACCCAGTACTTC
CSAPQRSVEETQYF
>TRBV12-3/TRBV12-4|-|TRBJ2-3|many
TGTGCCAGCACCCAGCACCCAGATACGCAGTATTTT
CASTQHPDTQYF
>TRBV2|-|TRBJ2-3|many
TGTGCCAGCAGGTGGCGGGCCACAGATACGCAGTATTTT
CASRWRATDTQYF
>TRBV12-3/TRBV12-4|-|TRBJ1-2|many
TGTGCCAGCAGTAGGGACGGCACAAGGGATGGCTACACCTTC
CASSRDGTRDGYTF
>TRBV3-1|-|TRBJ1-5|many
TGTGCCAGCAGCCAAGATGTTTATCAGCCCCAGCATTTT
CASSQDVYQPQHF
>TRBV19|TRBD2|TRBJ2-7|-
TGTGCCAGTAGTATCACCGGAGGGTGGGAGGGTTCCTACGAGCAGTACTTC
CASSITGGWEGSYEQYF
>TRBV11-2|-|TRBJ1-2|many
TGTGCCAGCAGCCCGGAGGCGGGGCGGGGGTATGGCTACACCTTC
CASSPEAGRGYGYTF
>TRBV20-1|TRBD2|TRBJ2-7|few
TGCAGTGCGGCTAGCGGGGAGACCTACGAGCAGTACTTC
CSAASGETYEQYF
>TRBV6-1|-|TRBJ2-5|many
TGTGCCGTCCAGAGGGCTGTTCACGGGACCCAGTACTTC
CAVQRAVHGTQYF
>TRBV19|-|TRBJ1-1|many
TGTGCCAGTAGTATAGAGGTGAGGGCCACTGAAGCTTTCTTT
CASSIEVRATEAFF
>TRBV18|-|TRBJ2-1|-
TGTGCCAGCTCACCACCGGGCAGCAGGTCAGTTGGCAATGAGCAGTTCTTC
CASSPPGSRSVGNEQFF
>TRBV20-1|TRBD1|TRBJ2-2|-
TGCAGTGCTAGGGTTTGGGGACAGGGATTCACCGGGGAGCTGTTTTTT
CSARVWGQGFTGELFF